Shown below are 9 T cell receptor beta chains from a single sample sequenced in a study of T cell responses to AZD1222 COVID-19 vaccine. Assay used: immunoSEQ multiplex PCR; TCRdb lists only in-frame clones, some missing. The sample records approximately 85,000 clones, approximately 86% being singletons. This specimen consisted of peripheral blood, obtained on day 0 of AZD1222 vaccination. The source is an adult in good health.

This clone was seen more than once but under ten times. CDR3 residues: CAWNPLIEGKLFF. The CDR3 DNA sequence: TGTGCCTGGAACCCCCTCATAGAGGGAAAACTGTTTTTT. This chain uses TRBV30 with TRBJ1-4; D is ambiguous. Trimming left V 4 bases short and J 10 bases short, with 16 bases between. This CDR3 has 13 residues. Looked up from germline, CDR1 is GTSNPN and CDR2 is SVGIG (reference sequence). Full variable domain (outside the CDR3, taken from reference TRBV30 and TRBJ1-4): SQTIHQWPATLVQPVGSPLSLECTVEGTSNPNLYWYRQAAGRGLQLLFYSVGIGQISSEVPQNLSASRPQDRQFILSSKKLLLSDSGFYLCAWNPLIEGKLFFGSGTQLSVL.

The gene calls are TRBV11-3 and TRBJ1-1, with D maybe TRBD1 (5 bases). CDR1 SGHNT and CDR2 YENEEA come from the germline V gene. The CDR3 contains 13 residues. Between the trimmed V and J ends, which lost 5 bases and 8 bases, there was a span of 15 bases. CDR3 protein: CASSQGPTTEAFF. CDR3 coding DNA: TGTGCCAGCAGCCAGGGCCCCACGACCGAAGCTTTCTTT.

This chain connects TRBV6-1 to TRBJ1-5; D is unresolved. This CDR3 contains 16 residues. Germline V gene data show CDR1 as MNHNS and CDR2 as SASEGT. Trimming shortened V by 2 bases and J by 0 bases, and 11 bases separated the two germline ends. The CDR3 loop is CASSERRGVSNQPQHF. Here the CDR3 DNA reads TGTGCCAGCAGTGAACGACGAGGAGTTAGCAATCAGCCCCAGCATTTT.

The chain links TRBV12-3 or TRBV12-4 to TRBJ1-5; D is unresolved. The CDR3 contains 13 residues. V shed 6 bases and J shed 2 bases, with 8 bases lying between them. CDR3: CASSPTGNQPQHF. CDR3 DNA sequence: TGTGCCAGCAGCCCAACAGGCAATCAGCCCCAGCATTTT.

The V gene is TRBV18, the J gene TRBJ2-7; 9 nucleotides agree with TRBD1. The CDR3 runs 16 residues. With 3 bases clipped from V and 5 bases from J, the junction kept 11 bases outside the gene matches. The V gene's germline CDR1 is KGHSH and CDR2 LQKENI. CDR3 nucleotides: TGTGCCAGCTCACCGTCCACAGGGGGCGCTAACCACGAGCAGTACTTC. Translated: CASSPSTGGANHEQYF. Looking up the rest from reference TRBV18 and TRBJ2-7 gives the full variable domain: NAGVMQNPRHLVRRRGQEARLRCSPMKGHSHVYWYRQLPEEGLKFMVYLQKENIIDESGMPKERFSAEFPKEGPSILRIQQVVRGDSAAYFCASSPSTGGANHEQYFGPGTRLTVT.

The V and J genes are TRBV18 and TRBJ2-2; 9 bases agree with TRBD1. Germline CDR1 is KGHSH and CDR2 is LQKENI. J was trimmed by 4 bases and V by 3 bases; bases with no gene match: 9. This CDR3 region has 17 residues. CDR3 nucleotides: TGTGCCAGCTCACCGCCCTCGACAGGGGGGATCACCGGGGAGCTGTTTTTT. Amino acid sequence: CASSPPSTGGITGELFF.

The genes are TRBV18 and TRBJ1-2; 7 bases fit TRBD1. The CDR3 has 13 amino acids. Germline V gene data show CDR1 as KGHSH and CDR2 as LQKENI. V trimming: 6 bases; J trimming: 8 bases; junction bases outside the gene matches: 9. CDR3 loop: CASSGQIVRGYTF. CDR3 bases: TGTGCCAGCTCGGGACAGATTGTTCGGGGCTACACCTTC.

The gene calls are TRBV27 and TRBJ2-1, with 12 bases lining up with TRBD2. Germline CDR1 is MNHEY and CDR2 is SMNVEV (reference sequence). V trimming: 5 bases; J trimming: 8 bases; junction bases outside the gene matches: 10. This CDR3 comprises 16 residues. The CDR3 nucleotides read TGTGCCAGCAGTCCGACTAGCGGGAGTTATATCGATGAGCAGTTCTTC. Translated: CASSPTSGSYIDEQFF.

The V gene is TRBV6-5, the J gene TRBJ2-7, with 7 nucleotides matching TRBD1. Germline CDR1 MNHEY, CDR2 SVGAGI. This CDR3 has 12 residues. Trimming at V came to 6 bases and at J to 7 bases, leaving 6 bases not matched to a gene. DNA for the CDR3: TGTGCCAGCAGGGAGAGGGGGCGTGAGCAGTACTTC. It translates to CASRERGREQYF.